This TCR beta chain was found in a study of cytomegalovirus exposure and HLA in healthy donors. Study background: It was reported in a later analysis that the roughly 120 validation repertoires used the same platform as the 666 first-cohort repertoires.

Germline lookup yields CDR1 SGHNT and CDR2 YENEEA. The V gene end was trimmed by 5 bases and the J gene end by 5 bases; junction bases not matched to a gene: 5. This CDR3 contains 13 residues. Findings of the study overall: For cytomegalovirus status, the classifier reportedly gave diagnoses with high specificity and sensitivity. Altogether, 150 or so TCR beta chains were recorded as cytomegalovirus-associated.

Comment on this clone: Antigen specificity is unknown.

Generated by immunoSEQ multiplex PCR, the TCRdb table keeps only in-frame clones and is missing some. The table records roughly 350,000 clones, roughly 85% of them present only once. The V gene is TRBV11-3, the J gene TRBJ2-5, with 7 bases identical to TRBD1. Sequenced material: PBMCs. The TCR originated in a woman aged 18-35 years in good health and CMV-seronegative. The CDR3 here is CASSRRGGETQYF. The CDR3, as DNA: TGTGCCAGCAGCCGCAGAGGGGGCGAGACCCAGTACTTC.